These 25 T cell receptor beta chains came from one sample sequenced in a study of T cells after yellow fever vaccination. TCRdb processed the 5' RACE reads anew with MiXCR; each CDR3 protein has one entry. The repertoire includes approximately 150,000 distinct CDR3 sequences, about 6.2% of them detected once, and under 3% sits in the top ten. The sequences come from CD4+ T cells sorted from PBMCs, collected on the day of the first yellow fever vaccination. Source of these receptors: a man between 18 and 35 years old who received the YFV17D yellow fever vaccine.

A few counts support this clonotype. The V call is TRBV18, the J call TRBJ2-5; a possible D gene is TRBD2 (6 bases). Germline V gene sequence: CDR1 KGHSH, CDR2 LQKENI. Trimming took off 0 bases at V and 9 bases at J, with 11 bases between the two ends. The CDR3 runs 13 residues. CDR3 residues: CASSPPSGEAQYF. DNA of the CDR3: TGTGCCAGCTCACCACCTTCCGGGGAGGCCCAGTACTTC. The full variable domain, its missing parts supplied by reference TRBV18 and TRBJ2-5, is NAGVMQNPRHLVRRRGQEARLRCSPMKGHSHVYWYRQLPEEGLKFMVYLQKENIIDESGMPKERFSAEFPKEGPSILRIQQVVRGDSAAYFCASSPPSGEAQYFGPGTRLLVL.

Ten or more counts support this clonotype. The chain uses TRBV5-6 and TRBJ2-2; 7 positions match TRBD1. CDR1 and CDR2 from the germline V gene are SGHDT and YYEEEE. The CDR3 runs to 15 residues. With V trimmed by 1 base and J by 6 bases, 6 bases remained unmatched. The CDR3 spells CASSLPRGIPGELFF. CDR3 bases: TGTGCCAGCAGCTTGCCCAGGGGGATCCCCGGGGAGCTGTTTTTT.

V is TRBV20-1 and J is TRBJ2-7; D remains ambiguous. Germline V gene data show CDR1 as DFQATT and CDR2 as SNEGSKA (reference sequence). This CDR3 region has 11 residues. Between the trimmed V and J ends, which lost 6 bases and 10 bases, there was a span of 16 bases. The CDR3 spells CSAWSRAEQYV. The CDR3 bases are TGCAGTGCGTGGAGTCGGGCCGAACAGTACGTC.

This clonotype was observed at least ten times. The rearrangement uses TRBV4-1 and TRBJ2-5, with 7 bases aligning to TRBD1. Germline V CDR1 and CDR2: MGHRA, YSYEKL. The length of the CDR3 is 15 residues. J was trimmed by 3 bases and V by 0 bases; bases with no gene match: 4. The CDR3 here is CASSQELGQKETQYF. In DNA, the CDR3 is TGCGCCAGCAGCCAAGAATTGGGACAGAAAGAGACCCAGTACTTC.

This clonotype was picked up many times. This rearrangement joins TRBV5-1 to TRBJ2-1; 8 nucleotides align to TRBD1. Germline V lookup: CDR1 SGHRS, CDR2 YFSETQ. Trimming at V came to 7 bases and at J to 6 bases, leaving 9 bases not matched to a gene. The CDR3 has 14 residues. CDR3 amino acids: CASGEQGASNEQFF. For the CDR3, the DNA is TGCGCCAGCGGGGAGCAGGGGGCATCCAATGAGCAGTTCTTC. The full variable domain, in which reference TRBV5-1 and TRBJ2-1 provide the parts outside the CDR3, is KAGVTQTPRYLIKTRGQQVTLSCSPISGHRSVSWYQQTPGQGLQFLFEYFSETQRNKGNFPGRFSGRQFSNSRSEMNVSTLELGDSALYLCASGEQGASNEQFFGPGTRLTVL.

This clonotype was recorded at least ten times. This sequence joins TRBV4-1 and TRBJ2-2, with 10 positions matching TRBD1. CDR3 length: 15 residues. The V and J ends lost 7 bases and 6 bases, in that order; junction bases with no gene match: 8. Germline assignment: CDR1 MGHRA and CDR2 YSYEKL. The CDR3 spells CASNPRDRGPGELFF. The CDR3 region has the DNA TGCGCCAGCAATCCCAGGGACAGGGGCCCCGGGGAGCTGTTTTTT.

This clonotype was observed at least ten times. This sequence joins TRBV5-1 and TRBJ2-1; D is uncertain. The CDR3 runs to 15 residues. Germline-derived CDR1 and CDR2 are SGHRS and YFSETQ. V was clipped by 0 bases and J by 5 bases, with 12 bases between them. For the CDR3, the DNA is TGCGCCAGCAGCTTGGGGACCGAAATACACAATGAGCAGTTCTTC. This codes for CASSLGTEIHNEQFF. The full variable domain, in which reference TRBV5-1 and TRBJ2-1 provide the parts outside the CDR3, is KAGVTQTPRYLIKTRGQQVTLSCSPISGHRSVSWYQQTPGQGLQFLFEYFSETQRNKGNFPGRFSGRQFSNSRSEMNVSTLELGDSALYLCASSLGTEIHNEQFFGPGTRLTVL.

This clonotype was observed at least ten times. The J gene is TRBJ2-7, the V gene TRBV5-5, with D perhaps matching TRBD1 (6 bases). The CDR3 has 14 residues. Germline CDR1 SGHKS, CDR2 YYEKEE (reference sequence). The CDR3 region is CASSPGQRLYGQYV. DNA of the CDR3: TGTGCCAGCAGCCCCGGACAGAGGCTGTACGGGCAGTACGTC.

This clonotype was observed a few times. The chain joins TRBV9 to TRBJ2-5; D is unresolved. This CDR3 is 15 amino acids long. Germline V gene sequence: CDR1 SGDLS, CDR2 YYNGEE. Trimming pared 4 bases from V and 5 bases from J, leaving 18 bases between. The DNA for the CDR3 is TGTGCCAGCAGCACCCGGGCGTCGGCGGAGGAGACCCAGTACTTC. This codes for CASSTRASAEETQYF.

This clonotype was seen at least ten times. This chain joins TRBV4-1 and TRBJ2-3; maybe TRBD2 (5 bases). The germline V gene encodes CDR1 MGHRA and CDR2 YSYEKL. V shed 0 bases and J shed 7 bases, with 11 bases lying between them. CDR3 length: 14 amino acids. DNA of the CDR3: TGCGCCAGCAGCCAAGAGAGGGCCGGAAATACGCAGTATTTT. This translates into CASSQERAGNTQYF.

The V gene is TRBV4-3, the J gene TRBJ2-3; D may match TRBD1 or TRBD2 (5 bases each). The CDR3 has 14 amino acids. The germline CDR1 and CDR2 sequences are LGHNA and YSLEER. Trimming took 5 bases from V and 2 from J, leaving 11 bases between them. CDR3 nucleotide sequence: TGCGCCAGCAGCTCAGGGACCCCCACAGATACGCAGTATTTT. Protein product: CASSSGTPTDTQYF.

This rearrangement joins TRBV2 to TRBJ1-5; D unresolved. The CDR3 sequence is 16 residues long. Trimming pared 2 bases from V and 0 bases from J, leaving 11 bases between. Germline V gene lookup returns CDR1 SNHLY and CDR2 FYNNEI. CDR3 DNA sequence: TGTGCCAGCAGTGAAAGTTGGGGATATAGCAATCAGCCCCAGCATTTT. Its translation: CASSESWGYSNQPQHF.

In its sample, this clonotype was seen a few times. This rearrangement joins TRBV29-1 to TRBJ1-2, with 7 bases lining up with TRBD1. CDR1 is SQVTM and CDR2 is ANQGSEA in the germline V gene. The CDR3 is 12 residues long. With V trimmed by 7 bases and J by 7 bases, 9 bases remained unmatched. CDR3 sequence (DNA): TGCAGCGCACACCAGGGACAGCGTGGCTACACCTTC. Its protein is CSAHQGQRGYTF.

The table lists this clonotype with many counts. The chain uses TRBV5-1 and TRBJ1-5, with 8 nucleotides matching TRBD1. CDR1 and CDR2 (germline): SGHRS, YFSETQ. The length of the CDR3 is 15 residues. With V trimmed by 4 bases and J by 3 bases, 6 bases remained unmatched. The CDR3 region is CASSPRTGHNQPQHF. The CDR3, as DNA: TGCGCCAGCAGCCCCAGGACAGGGCACAATCAGCCCCAGCATTTT. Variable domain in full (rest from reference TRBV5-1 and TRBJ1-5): KAGVTQTPRYLIKTRGQQVTLSCSPISGHRSVSWYQQTPGQGLQFLFEYFSETQRNKGNFPGRFSGRQFSNSRSEMNVSTLELGDSALYLCASSPRTGHNQPQHFGDGTRLSIL.

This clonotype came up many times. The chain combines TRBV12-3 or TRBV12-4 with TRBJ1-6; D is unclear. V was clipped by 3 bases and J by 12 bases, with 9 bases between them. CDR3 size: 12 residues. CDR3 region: CASSFRREPLHF. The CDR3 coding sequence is TGTGCCAGCAGTTTTCGTCGCGAACCCCTCCACTTT.

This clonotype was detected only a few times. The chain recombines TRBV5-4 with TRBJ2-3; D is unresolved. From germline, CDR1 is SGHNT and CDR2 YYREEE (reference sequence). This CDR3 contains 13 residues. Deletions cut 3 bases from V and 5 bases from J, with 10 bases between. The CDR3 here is CASSSTAGDTQYF. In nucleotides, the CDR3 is TGTGCCAGCAGCTCCACCGCAGGAGATACGCAGTATTTT.

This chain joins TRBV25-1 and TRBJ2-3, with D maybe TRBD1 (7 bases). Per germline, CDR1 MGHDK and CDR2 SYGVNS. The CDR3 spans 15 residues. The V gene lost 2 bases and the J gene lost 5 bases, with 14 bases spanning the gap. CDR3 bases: TGTGCCAGCAGTGAAATCCGACAGGGAGGAGATACGCAGTATTTT. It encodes CASSEIRQGGDTQYF.

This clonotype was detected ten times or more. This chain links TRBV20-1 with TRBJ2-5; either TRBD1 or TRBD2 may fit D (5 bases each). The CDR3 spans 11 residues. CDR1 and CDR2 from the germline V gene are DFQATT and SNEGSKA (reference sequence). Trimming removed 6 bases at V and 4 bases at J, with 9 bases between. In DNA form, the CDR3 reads TGCAGTGCACGGGACCCAGAGACCCAGTACTTC. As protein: CSARDPETQYF.

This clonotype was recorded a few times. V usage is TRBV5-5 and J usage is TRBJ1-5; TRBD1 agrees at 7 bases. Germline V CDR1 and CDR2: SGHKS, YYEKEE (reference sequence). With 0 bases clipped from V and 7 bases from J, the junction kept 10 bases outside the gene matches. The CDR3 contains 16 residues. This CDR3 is CASSLVWDSLGQPQHF. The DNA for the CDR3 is TGTGCCAGCAGCTTGGTATGGGACAGCCTCGGGCAGCCCCAGCATTTT.

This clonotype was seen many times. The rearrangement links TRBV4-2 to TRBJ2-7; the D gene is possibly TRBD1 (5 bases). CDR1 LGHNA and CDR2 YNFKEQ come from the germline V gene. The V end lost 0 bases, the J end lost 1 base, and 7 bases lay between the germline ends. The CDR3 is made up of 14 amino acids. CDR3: CASSQDAGSYEQYF. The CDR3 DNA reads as TGTGCCAGCAGCCAAGATGCAGGGTCCTACGAGCAGTACTTC.

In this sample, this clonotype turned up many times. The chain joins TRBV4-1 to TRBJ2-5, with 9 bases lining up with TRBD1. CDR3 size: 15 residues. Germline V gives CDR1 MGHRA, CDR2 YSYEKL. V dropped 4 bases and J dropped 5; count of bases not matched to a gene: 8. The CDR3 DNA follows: TGCGCCAGCAGCCTAGGACAGGGGCAATGGGAGACCCAGTACTTC. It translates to CASSLGQGQWETQYF.

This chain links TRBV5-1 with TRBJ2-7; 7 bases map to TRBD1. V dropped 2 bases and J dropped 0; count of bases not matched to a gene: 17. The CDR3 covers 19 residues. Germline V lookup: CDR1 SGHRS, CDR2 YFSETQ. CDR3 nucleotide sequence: TGCGCCAGCAGCTTACGGGACAGCCGACAAAAAGCTAGCTCCTACGAGCAGTACGTC. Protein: CASSLRDSRQKASSYEQYV.

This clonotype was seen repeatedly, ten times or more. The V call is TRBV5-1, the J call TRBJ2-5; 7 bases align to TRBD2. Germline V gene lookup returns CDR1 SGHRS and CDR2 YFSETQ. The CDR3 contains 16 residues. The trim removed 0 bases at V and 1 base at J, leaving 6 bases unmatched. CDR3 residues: CASSLVSSGAQETQYF. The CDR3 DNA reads TGCGCCAGCAGCTTGGTATCTAGCGGAGCCCAAGAGACCCAGTACTTC.

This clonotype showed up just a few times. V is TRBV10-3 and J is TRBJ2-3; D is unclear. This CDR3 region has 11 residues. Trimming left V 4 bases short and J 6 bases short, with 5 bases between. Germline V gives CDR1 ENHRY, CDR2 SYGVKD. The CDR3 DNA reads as TGTGCCATCAGTGCTAGGGATACGCAGTATTTT. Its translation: CAISARDTQYF.

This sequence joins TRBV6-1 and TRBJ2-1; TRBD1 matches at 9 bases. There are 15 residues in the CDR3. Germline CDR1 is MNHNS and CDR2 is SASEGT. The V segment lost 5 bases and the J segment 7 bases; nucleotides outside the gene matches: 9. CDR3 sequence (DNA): TGTGCCAGCAGTCAACTAGGACAGGGGTGGAATGAGCAGTTCTTC. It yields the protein CASSQLGQGWNEQFF.